The T cell receptor (beta chain) under discussion was sequenced for a study of blood T cells in healthy people across ages. J lost 5 bases, V lost 2 bases, and 7 bases had no gene match. CDR3 size: 16 residues. Germline V gene data show CDR1 as DFQATT and CDR2 as SNEGSKA (reference sequence). Combining a sample-barcoded 5' primer with a J-beta primer mix, a second PCR ran for roughly 6 to 12 cycles. In TCRdb, the 5' RACE reads were re-called with MiXCR into one record per CDR3 protein. The table has 450,000 to 700,000 distinct CDR3 sequences, 25% to 30% seen once. Sequences were obtained from blood. The receptor's source is a woman in her 70s in good health. This chain links TRBV20-1 with TRBJ1-5; 12 positions match TRBD1. CDR3 nucleotides: TGCAGTGCTAGATTTAGGGACAGGGGGCGAGATCAGCCCCAGCATTTT. Its translation: CSARFRDRGRDQPQHF.